This is a list of T cell receptor beta chains from one sample in a study of identifying expanded T cells in peripheral blood. Assay: immunoSEQ multiplex PCR; the TCRdb copy retains only in-frame clones and omits some. The sample gives approximately 100,000 clones, around 89% of which show up once; around 15% is in the top ten. The sample comprised blood. Every receptor here comes from a person aged 18 to 70 in good health. Each CDR3 is given with its conserved first and last residue. A D gene is named only where the DNA matches it firmly. Not all rows give a size; the values are once, few, many and, for expanded clones, a class.

j_call clone_size v_call d_call cdr3_aa cdr3_nt
TRBJ1-2 NA TRBV2 NA CASSDGVTMNYGYTF TGTGCCAGCAGTGACGGGGTCACAATGAACTATGGCTACACCTTC
TRBJ2-7 NA TRBV15 NA CATSRDGEKQYF TGTGCCACCAGCAGAGATGGAGAAAAGCAGTACTTC
TRBJ1-1 NA TRBV7-2 NA CASSFQKGLNTEAFF TGTGCCAGCAGCTTCCAGAAGGGCCTGAACACTGAAGCTTTCTTT
TRBJ2-5 NA TRBV27 TRBD2 CASSLITSGGSETQYF TGTGCCAGCAGTTTAATAACTAGCGGGGGGAGTGAGACCCAGTACTTC
TRBJ2-1 NA TRBV7-9 NA CASSSGVQGSPYNEQFF TGTGCCAGCAGCTCGGGGGTACAGGGTTCCCCCTACAATGAGCAGTTCTTC
TRBJ2-3 NA TRBV11-2 TRBD1 CASNRGLSTDTQYF TGTGCCAGCAACAGGGGGCTCAGCACAGATACGCAGTATTTT
TRBJ2-7 few TRBV7-9 NA CASSLARGHEQYF TGTGCCAGCAGCTTAGCCAGGGGCCACGAGCAGTACTTC
TRBJ1-4 NA TRBV9 NA CASSVGHRRENEKLFF TGTGCCAGCAGCGTAGGACACCGGCGGGAGAATGAAAAACTGTTTTTT
TRBJ2-7 few TRBV5-1 NA CASSSGGTVGEQYF TGCGCCAGCAGCTCGGGGGGGACAGTAGGCGAGCAGTACTTC
TRBJ1-4 NA TRBV6-5 NA CASSLQITNEKLFF TGTGCCAGCAGCCTACAGATAACTAATGAAAAACTGTTTTTT
TRBJ1-4 NA TRBV6-6 NA CASRLRDGDEKLFF TGTGCCAGCCGACTAAGGGACGGAGATGAAAAACTGTTTTTT
TRBJ1-1 NA TRBV7-9 NA CASSFQGTSSAFF TGTGCCAGCAGCTTTCAGGGGACCTCGTCGGCTTTCTTT
TRBJ2-1 NA TRBV19 TRBD1 CASIQQGAGNNEQFF TGTGCCAGTATCCAACAGGGGGCGGGTAACAATGAGCAGTTCTTC
TRBJ2-7 NA TRBV7-9 TRBD2 CASSPTSGGKFYEQYF TGTGCCAGCAGCCCGACTAGCGGGGGGAAGTTCTACGAGCAGTACTTC
TRBJ2-2 once TRBV10-3 TRBD2 CAISPYGPSRGANTGELFF TGTGCCATCAGTCCCTACGGGCCTTCGCGGGGGGCGAACACCGGGGAGCTGTTTTTT
TRBJ2-1 NA TRBV6-5 NA CASRGSYNEQFF TGTGCCAGCAGGGGGTCCTACAATGAGCAGTTCTTC
TRBJ2-1 NA TRBV4-1 TRBD1 CASSQGTGNYNEQFF TGCGCCAGCAGCCAAGGGACAGGGAACTACAATGAGCAGTTCTTC
TRBJ2-7 few TRBV4-3 NA CASSQVPYSYEQYF TGCGCCAGCAGCCAAGTGCCCTACTCCTACGAGCAGTACTTC
TRBJ2-7 NA TRBV27 TRBD1 CASSGFGTGTHEQYF TGTGCCAGCAGTGGTTTCGGGACAGGGACCCACGAGCAGTACTTC
TRBJ2-7 NA TRBV10-3 NA CAISGGANPYEQYF TGTGCCATCAGTGGCGGGGCTAACCCCTACGAGCAGTACTTC
TRBJ2-3 NA TRBV7-2 NA CASSFYGFPQDTQYF TGTGCCAGCAGCTTTTACGGGTTCCCGCAAGATACGCAGTATTTT
TRBJ2-5 NA TRBV7-2 NA CASSSRRGAAVGSTQYF TGTGCCAGCAGCTCCCGAAGGGGGGCCGCCGTCGGGTCGACCCAGTACTTC
TRBJ1-5 NA TRBV2 NA CASSQGPNQPQHF TGTGCCAGTTCACAGGGACCCAATCAGCCCCAGCATTTT
TRBJ1-6 NA TRBV19 NA CASSIRGGALSPLHF TGTGCCAGTAGTATCCGAGGGGGTGCCCTCTCACCCCTCCACTTT
TRBJ2-2 NA TRBV5-4 NA CASSYGTGELFF TGTGCCAGCAGCTATGGGACCGGGGAGCTGTTTTTT
TRBJ1-3 NA TRBV10-3 NA CASLSPGNTIYF TGTGCCTCCCTCTCCCCTGGGAACACCATATATTTT
TRBJ2-7 NA TRBV4-1 TRBD1 CASSRPGGYEQYF TGCGCCAGCAGCCGGCCAGGGGGCTACGAGCAGTACTTC
TRBJ2-3 NA TRBV4-3 NA CASSQGWASTDTQYF TGCGCCAGCAGCCAAGGTTGGGCGAGCACAGATACGCAGTATTTT